This T cell receptor (beta chain) was retrieved from a study of blood T cell repertoires in COVID-19. Study in general: Samples came from the United States, Italy and Spain, spanning acute and convalescent COVID-19. Sources were T cells, B-cell-depleted T cells, or PBMCs; the material itself was cDNA or gDNA.

Patients of the Seattle cohort, enrolled during active infection, were followed longitudinally. This CDR3 spans 15 amino acids. Trimming cost V 2 bases and J 2 bases; bases outside gene matches: 3. The germline V gene encodes CDR1 ENHRY and CDR2 SYGVKD. Per the study methods: Estimation of nucleated cell counts relied on the amplification of reference gene primers. Repertoires were generated with immunoSEQ multiplex PCR, while TCRdb's copy carries only in-frame clones and drops some. V and J calls plus clone size are reproduced from that table; the DNA served to infer D and trimming. The sample holds 350,000 or so clones, roughly 89% seen once.

The chain links TRBV10-3 to TRBJ1-1; 9 bases agree with TRBD1. This TCR came from a woman between 55 and 75 years old with COVID-19, enrolled during active disease. The sequenced material came from peripheral blood. CDR3 DNA: TGTGCCATCAGTGAGACGGGACAGGGTAACACTGAAGCTTTCTTT. Protein sequence: CAISETGQGNTEAFF.